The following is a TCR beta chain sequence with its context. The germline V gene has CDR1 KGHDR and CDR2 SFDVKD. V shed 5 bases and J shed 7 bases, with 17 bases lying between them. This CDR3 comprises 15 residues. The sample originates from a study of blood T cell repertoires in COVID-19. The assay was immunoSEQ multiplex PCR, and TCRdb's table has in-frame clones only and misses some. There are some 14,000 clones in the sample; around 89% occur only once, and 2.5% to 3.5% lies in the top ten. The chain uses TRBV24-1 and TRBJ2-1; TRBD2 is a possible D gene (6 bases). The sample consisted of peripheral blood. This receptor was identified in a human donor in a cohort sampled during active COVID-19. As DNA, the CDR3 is TGTGCCACCAGTGTGGCGGGGCCTCCTTGGAATGAGCAGTTCTTC. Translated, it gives CATSVAGPPWNEQFF.